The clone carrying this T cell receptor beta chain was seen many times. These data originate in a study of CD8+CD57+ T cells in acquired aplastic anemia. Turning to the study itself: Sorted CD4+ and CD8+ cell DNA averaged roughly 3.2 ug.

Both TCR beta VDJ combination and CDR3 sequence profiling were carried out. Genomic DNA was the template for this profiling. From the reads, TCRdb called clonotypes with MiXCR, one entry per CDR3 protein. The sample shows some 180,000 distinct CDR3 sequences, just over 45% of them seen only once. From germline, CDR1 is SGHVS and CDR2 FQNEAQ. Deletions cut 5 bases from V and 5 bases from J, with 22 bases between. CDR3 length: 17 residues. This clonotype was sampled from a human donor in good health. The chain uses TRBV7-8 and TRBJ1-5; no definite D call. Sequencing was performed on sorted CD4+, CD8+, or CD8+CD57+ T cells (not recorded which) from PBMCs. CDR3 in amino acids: CASSPAPGPRLDQPQHF. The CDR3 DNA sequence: TGTGCCAGCAGCCCGGCTCCGGGCCCCCGACTGGATCAGCCCCAGCATTTT. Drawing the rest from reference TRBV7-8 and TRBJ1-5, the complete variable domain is GAGVSQSPRYKVAKRGQDVALRCDPISGHVSLFWYQQALGQGPEFLTYFQNEAQLDKSGLPSDRFFAERPEGSVSTLKIQRTQQEDSAVYLCASSPAPGPRLDQPQHFGDGTRLSIL.